This entry concerns a single T cell receptor (beta chain). The CDR3 consists of 15 residues. Germline assignment: CDR1 SEHNR and CDR2 FQNEAQ (reference sequence). V dropped 1 base and J dropped 4; count of bases not matched to a gene: 2. These data come from a study of blood T cell repertoires in COVID-19. The wider study: Acute and convalescent COVID-19 specimens originated in the United States, Italy and Spain. The analysed material was cDNA or gDNA that came from T cells, B-cell-depleted T cells, or PBMCs.

Authors' data handling: Amplification from reference gene primers served as the basis for estimated nucleated cell counts. The data were produced by immunoSEQ multiplex PCR, yet TCRdb's version contains in-frame clones alone and is incomplete. That table furnishes V, J and clone size, whereas the DNA furnished D and trimming. The profile shows fewer than 200,000 clones, roughly 77% of them singletons. The sequenced sample was peripheral blood. The chain joins TRBV7-9 to TRBJ1-2; 11 bases line up with TRBD1. This TCR was sampled from a man between 65 and 85 years old with active or convalescent COVID-19. CDR3 nucleotide sequence: TGTGCCAGCAGCTTAGAGGACAGGGGGCTCTATGGCTACACCTTC. It encodes CASSLEDRGLYGYTF.